This TCR beta chain was sequenced during a study of breast tumors, draining lymph nodes, adjacent tissues (dated by TCRdb to the mid-2010s). Study-level background: TCR beta repertoires were compared across tumor, adjacent nontumor tissue and axillary lymph nodes obtained from breast cancer patients. The study aimed to assess the relationships and possible T-cell exchange between tumor, surrounding tissue and draining lymph node repertoires in human breast cancer. Overall study results and their limits: A scenario in which most tumor T cells derive from the lymph node and then expand within tumor tissue was judged to be consistent with the data. Rather than being directly demonstrated, the conclusion that tumor T cells originate in lymph nodes was presented as consistent with a hypothesis. Tumor T-cell repertoires showed less diversity than lymph node repertoires and more diversity than nontumor tissue repertoires, and tumor T-cell repertoires showed preferential V and J gene usage. Tumor and nontumor tissue repertoires were significantly more similar in luminal-like than in basal-like breast cancer.

Inclusive of the bounding cysteine and phenylalanine, the CDR3 is 14 residues long. The entry retains the CDR3 DNA only, 42 bases that are in frame from base 1. V and J lose 5 bases and 0 bases, and a span of 10 bases separates them. The sample was run on an Illumina HiSeq 2000. TCR beta chain libraries were generated by multiplex PCR amplification. The amplified TCR beta chain products were analyzed by high-throughput sequencing. The public reads were run again by TCRdb, first through fastp at Q25 and then through MiXCR, and only productive beta chains were kept. Entries are consolidated by CDR3 protein sequence, retaining the most common genes and DNA. This sample gives approximately 230,000 distinct CDR3 sequences in total; about 34% of them show up just once. The ten biggest clones cover approximately 4% of the sample. This clonotype was counted ten times or more. Its antigen remains unidentified. Base qualities are missing; no much larger clone stands one base away.

The axillary draining lymph nodes of breast cancer patients were the source of the lymph node samples. The TCR was taken from a female donor with breast cancer. Some clones in this sample may be carry-over from other donors' samples. Material: axillary lymph node tissue. The receptor chain draws on TRBV12-3 or TRBV12-4 and TRBJ1-2, with the D gene too uncertain to name. The CDR3 region reads CASSVTGANYGYTF. The bases are TGTGCCAGCAGTGTAACGGGAGCTAACTATGGCTACACCTTC.